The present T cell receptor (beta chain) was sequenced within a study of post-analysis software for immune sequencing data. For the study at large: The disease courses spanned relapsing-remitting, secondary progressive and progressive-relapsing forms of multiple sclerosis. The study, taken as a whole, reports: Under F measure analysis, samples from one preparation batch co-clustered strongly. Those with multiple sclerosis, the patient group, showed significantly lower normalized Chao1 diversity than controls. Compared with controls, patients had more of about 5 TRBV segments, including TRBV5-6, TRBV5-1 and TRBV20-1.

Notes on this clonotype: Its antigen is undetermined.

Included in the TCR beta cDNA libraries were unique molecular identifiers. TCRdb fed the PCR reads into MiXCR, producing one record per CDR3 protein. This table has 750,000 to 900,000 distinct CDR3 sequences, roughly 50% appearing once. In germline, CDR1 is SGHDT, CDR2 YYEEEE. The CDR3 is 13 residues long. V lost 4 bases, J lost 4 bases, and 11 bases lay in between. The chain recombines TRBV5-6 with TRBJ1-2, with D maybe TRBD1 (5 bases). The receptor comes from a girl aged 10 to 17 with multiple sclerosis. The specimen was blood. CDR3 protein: CASSPDTLYGYTF. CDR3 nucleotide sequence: TGTGCCAGCAGCCCGGACACCCTCTATGGCTACACCTTC. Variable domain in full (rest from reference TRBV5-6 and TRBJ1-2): DAGVTQSPTHLIKTRGQQVTLRCSPKSGHDTVSWYQQALGQGPQFIFQYYEEEERQRGNFPDRFSGHQFPNYSSELNVNALLLGDSALYLCASSPDTLYGYTFGSGTRLTVV.